This T cell receptor beta chain was sequenced for a study of blood T cell repertoires in COVID-19. About the research overall: The United States, Italy and Spain provided the acute and convalescent COVID-19 samples. The analysed material was cDNA or gDNA that came from T cells, B-cell-depleted T cells, or PBMCs.

Original handling: Reference gene primer amplification yielded estimated nucleated cell counts. Method: immunoSEQ multiplex PCR; TCRdb's copy keeps in-frame clones and lacks some. V and J calls and clone size are those listed in that table; D and trimming were worked out from the DNA. Counted here are under 350,000 clones, 85% to 90% occurring once; the ten biggest clones make up around 1.4%. CDR1 is SGHDT, CDR2 YYEEEE, per germline. The CDR3 is 13 residues long. Trimming removed 2 bases from V and 7 bases from J, with 10 bases in between. The V and J genes are TRBV5-6 and TRBJ2-1; the D gene is possibly TRBD2 (6 bases). Sequencing was carried out using peripheral blood. The receptor was isolated from a man between 65 and 85 years old with acute or convalescent COVID-19. The DNA for the CDR3 is TGTGCCAGCAGCTTCGTGGGAGGTAATGAGCAGTTCTTC. Protein sequence: CASSFVGGNEQFF.